This TCR beta chain was captured by sequencing in a study of T cell repertoires in cytomegalovirus infection. This CDR3 contains 13 residues. Trimming shortened V by 5 bases and J by 5 bases, and 12 bases separated the two germline ends. Each CDR3 protein is one row after TCRdb ran MiXCR on the reads. The sample includes roughly 760,000 distinct CDR3 sequences, roughly a third seen only once; the top ten take under 3%. This clonotype was sampled from a human donor in good health (CMV status not recorded). Some clones in this sample may be carry-over from other donors' samples. The rearrangement joins TRBV12-3 or TRBV12-4 to TRBJ1-1, with a weak D call TRBD1 (5 bases). The material sequenced was PBMCs. CDR3 bases: TGTGCCAGCAGTAGCAGGGAAACTACTGAAGCTTTCTTT. This encodes CASSSRETTEAFF.